One sample yielded the 28 T cell receptor beta chains listed below, sequenced in a study of T cell responses to AZD1222 COVID-19 vaccine. Method: immunoSEQ multiplex PCR; TCRdb's copy keeps in-frame clones and lacks some. The sample lists over 90,000 clones, over 70% seen once, with 20% to 25% in the top ten. This sample comprised peripheral blood, obtained on day 0 of AZD1222 vaccination. All receptors derive from an adult in good health.

The V and J genes are TRBV18 and TRBJ1-2; tentatively, D is TRBD1 (5 bases). The CDR3 totals 14 residues. The germline CDR1 and CDR2 sequences are KGHSH and LQKENI. Between the trimmed V and J ends, which lost 6 bases and 5 bases, there was a span of 16 bases. CDR3 bases: TGTGCCAGCTCCGAATACCGGGACGGATATGGCTACACCTTC. As protein: CASSEYRDGYGYTF.

The rearrangement joins TRBV5-1 to TRBJ1-4; 8 nucleotides match TRBD1. Germline-derived CDR1 and CDR2 are SGHRS and YFSETQ. The CDR3 contains 15 residues. After removal of 4 bases from V and 0 bases from J, the junction contained 2 bases not matched to a gene. The CDR3 spells CASSIQGATNEKLFF. The CDR3 DNA sequence: TGCGCCAGCAGCATACAGGGGGCAACTAATGAAAAACTGTTTTTT. The complete variable domain, with remaining parts taken from reference TRBV5-1 and TRBJ1-4, reads KAGVTQTPRYLIKTRGQQVTLSCSPISGHRSVSWYQQTPGQGLQFLFEYFSETQRNKGNFPGRFSGRQFSNSRSEMNVSTLELGDSALYLCASSIQGATNEKLFFGSGTQLSVL.

The V and J genes are TRBV7-9 and TRBJ2-1; TRBD2 agrees at 8 bases. CDR1 and CDR2 (germline): SEHNR, FQNEAQ (reference sequence). J lost 2 bases, V lost 7 bases, and 4 bases had no gene match. The CDR3 length is 14 residues. The CDR3 loop is CASTSGGTYNEQFF. The CDR3 DNA reads TGTGCCAGCACGTCGGGGGGGACCTACAATGAGCAGTTCTTC.

This clone was detected only once. The V and J genes are TRBV5-1 and TRBJ2-7, with 9 bases aligning to TRBD1. V shed 3 bases and J 6 bases; nucleotides not matched to a gene: 1. CDR1 is SGHRS and CDR2 is YFSETQ in the germline V gene. The CDR3 covers 12 residues. The CDR3 region is CASSWTGVEQYF. The CDR3 DNA reads TGCGCCAGCAGCTGGACAGGGGTCGAGCAGTACTTC.

CDR3 in amino acids: CASSSQGHNTEAFF. The CDR3 DNA reads as TGTGCCAGCAGTTCCCAGGGGCATAACACTGAAGCTTTCTTT. The chain employs TRBV27 and TRBJ1-1; D possibly corresponds to TRBD1 (6 bases). V lost 4 bases and J 2 bases, leaving 11 bases between the germline ends. Germline assignment: CDR1 MNHEY and CDR2 SMNVEV (reference sequence). The CDR3 covers 14 residues.

The chain couples TRBV6-2 or TRBV6-3 to TRBJ2-7; TRBD2 agrees at 7 bases. With 2 bases clipped from V and 1 base from J, the junction kept 8 bases outside the gene matches. This CDR3 region has 16 residues. Germline CDR1 is MNHEY and CDR2 is SVGEGT. CDR3: CASSYLRAGESYEQYF. The CDR3, as DNA: TGTGCCAGCAGTTACCTCCGGGCGGGAGAATCCTACGAGCAGTACTTC.

This chain connects TRBV6-1 to TRBJ1-3; D is uncertain. This CDR3 is 15 amino acids long. Germline CDR1 is MNHNS and CDR2 is SASEGT. Between the trimmed V and J ends, which lost 9 bases and 0 bases, there was a span of 15 bases. CDR3 region: CASISTAHSGNTIYF. The CDR3 nucleotides read TGTGCCAGTATCTCGACCGCTCACTCTGGAAACACCATATATTTT.

This chain uses TRBV18 with TRBJ1-1; tentatively, D is TRBD1 (5 bases). CDR3 size: 12 residues. Germline V CDR1 and CDR2: KGHSH, LQKENI. The V end lost 6 bases, the J end lost 6 bases, and 11 bases lay between the germline ends. CDR3 bases: TGTGCCAGCTCTGGGGGAAGCTCTGAAGCTTTCTTT. Protein sequence: CASSGGSSEAFF.

The chain employs TRBV11-2 and TRBJ2-7, with D perhaps TRBD1 (6 bases). Trimming left V 5 bases short and J 3 bases short, with 11 bases between. The CDR3 is 13 residues long. Germline CDR1 and CDR2: SGHAT and FQNNGV. The CDR3 spells CASSPGARYEQYF. CDR3 DNA sequence: TGTGCCAGCAGCCCAGGGGCGCGCTACGAGCAGTACTTC.

V is TRBV27 and J is TRBJ1-4; no clear D gene. The CDR3 loop spans 13 amino acids. V dropped 9 bases and J dropped 1 base, with 9 bases sitting between them. Germline CDR1 and CDR2: MNHEY and SMNVEV (reference sequence). The CDR3 region is CASRTLTNEKLFF. The CDR3 coding sequence is TGTGCCAGTCGGACTTTAACTAATGAAAAACTGTTTTTT.

V gene TRBV19 combines with J gene TRBJ1-2; D unresolved. The CDR3 covers 11 residues. Germline lookup yields CDR1 LNHDA and CDR2 SQIVND (reference sequence). Deletions cut 5 bases from V and 5 bases from J, with 6 bases between. CDR3 amino acids: CASSHYYGYTF. The CDR3 DNA follows: TGTGCCAGTAGTCATTATTATGGCTACACCTTC.

The gene calls are TRBV7-9 and TRBJ2-7, with D possibly being TRBD2 (5 bases). The CDR3 is made up of 12 amino acids. The V and J ends lost 5 bases and 7 bases respectively, with 12 bases between them. The germline V gene has CDR1 SEHNR and CDR2 FQNEAQ (reference sequence). The CDR3 is CASSPGRVEQYF. CDR3 DNA sequence: TGTGCCAGCAGCCCTGGGAGAGTGGAGCAGTACTTC. Complete variable domain (other parts from reference TRBV7-9 and TRBJ2-7): DTGVSQNPRHKITKRGQNVTFRCDPISEHNRLYWYRQTLGQGPEFLTYFQNEAQLEKSRLLSDRFSAERPKGSFSTLEIQRTEQGDSAMYLCASSPGRVEQYFGPGTRLTVT.

The chain has TRBV7-8 and TRBJ2-7; D ambiguous. The CDR3 totals 13 residues. CDR1 is SGHVS and CDR2 is FQNEAQ in the germline V gene. V was trimmed by 5 bases and J by 2 bases, leaving 10 bases between them. Written as DNA, the CDR3 is TGTGCCAGCAGCGAGCCCGCACCCTACGAGCAGTACTTC. It yields the protein CASSEPAPYEQYF.

The chain recombines TRBV12-3 or TRBV12-4 with TRBJ1-1; D is uncertain. V was shortened by 2 bases and J by 5 bases, with 3 bases between the two germline ends. The CDR3 has 11 amino acids. The CDR3 here is CASSLRTEAFF. CDR3 bases: TGTGCCAGCAGTTTAAGGACTGAAGCTTTCTTT.

The CDR3: CASRSGNQPQHF. In DNA, the CDR3 is TGTGCCAGCAGAAGTGGCAATCAGCCCCAGCATTTT. The gene calls are TRBV21-1 and TRBJ1-5. TRBV21-1 is given as a pseudogene. The CDR3 sequence is 12 residues long.

This sequence joins TRBV6-5 and TRBJ1-3; D unresolved. Germline loops: CDR1 MNHEY, CDR2 SVGAGI. The CDR3 is made up of 15 amino acids. V was cut by 9 bases and J by 1 base, with 16 bases left in between. The CDR3 DNA sequence: TGTGCCAGAAAACGAGACTGGTTTTCTGGAAACACCATATATTTT. This sequence encodes CARKRDWFSGNTIYF.

This chain connects TRBV19 to TRBJ2-1; TRBD2 matches at 7 bases. This CDR3 region has 15 residues. V was pared by 7 bases and J by 4 bases, with 10 bases of the junction left unmatched. Germline loops: CDR1 LNHDA, CDR2 SQIVND (reference sequence). The CDR3 sequence is CASTPGERDYNEQFF. The CDR3 nucleotides read TGTGCCAGTACCCCCGGCGAGCGGGATTACAATGAGCAGTTCTTC. Supplemented by reference TRBV19 and TRBJ2-1, the full variable domain reads DGGITQSPKYLFRKEGQNVTLSCEQNLNHDAMYWYRQDPGQGLRLIYYSQIVNDFQKGDIAEGYSVSREKKESFPLTVTSAQKNPTAFYLCASTPGERDYNEQFFGPGTRLTVL.

The chain links TRBV13 to TRBJ2-3; 8 nucleotides agree with TRBD2. V trimming: 5 bases; J trimming: 4 bases; junction bases outside the gene matches: 11. In germline, CDR1 is PRHDT, CDR2 FYEKMQ (reference sequence). The CDR3 is 16 residues long. The CDR3 DNA is TGTGCCAGCAGCCTTGGTGGGACTAGAGGTCCAGATACGCAGTATTTT. Its protein product is CASSLGGTRGPDTQYF.

This sequence joins TRBV5-4 and TRBJ2-2; D is unresolved. Trimming removed 4 bases from V and 6 bases from J, with 13 bases in between. Germline CDR1 SGHNT, CDR2 YYREEE (reference sequence). The length of the CDR3 is 14 residues. The CDR3 nucleotides read TGTGCCAGCAGCAAACCCGAGTACGCCGGGGAGCTGTTTTTT. This sequence encodes CASSKPEYAGELFF.

The chain links TRBV20-1 to TRBJ1-2, with D unclear. This CDR3 is 11 amino acids long. Germline V gene sequence: CDR1 DFQATT, CDR2 SNEGSKA (reference sequence). Trimming shortened V by 7 bases and J by 1 base, and 7 bases separated the two germline ends. CDR3 nucleotide sequence: TGCAGTGGGCAGTATAACTATGGCTACACCTTC. Its translation is CSGQYNYGYTF.

The chain couples TRBV7-9 to TRBJ1-2, with 10 bases that match TRBD1. V was clipped by 5 bases and J by 5 bases; unmatched bases: 5. This CDR3 is 14 amino acids long. Germline V gives CDR1 SEHNR, CDR2 FQNEAQ (reference sequence). CDR3 residues: CASSQGTGVYGYTF. The CDR3 coding sequence is TGTGCCAGCAGCCAGGGGACAGGGGTATATGGCTACACCTTC.

The rearrangement links TRBV7-9 to TRBJ1-1; D not certain. Trimming cost V 1 base and J 4 bases, with 13 bases left between them. The length of the CDR3 is 15 residues. Per germline, CDR1 SEHNR and CDR2 FQNEAQ (reference sequence). The CDR3 reads CASSLEADWTTEAFF. CDR3 DNA: TGTGCCAGCAGCTTAGAAGCGGATTGGACCACTGAAGCTTTCTTT.

This rearrangement joins TRBV21-1 to TRBJ1-1; the table's D call of TRBD1 was not tested on the DNA. TRBV21-1 is reported as a pseudogene. CDR3 length: 17 residues. The CDR3 nucleotides read TGTGCCAGCAGCATGGTCCCGACAGGGGTACGAAACACTGAAGCTTTCTTT. It specifies CASSMVPTGVRNTEAFF.

This clone was found a few times. J is TRBJ2-1 and V is TRBV6-1, with 11 nucleotides matching TRBD2. V trimming: 2 bases; J trimming: 9 bases; junction bases outside the gene matches: 6. This CDR3 comprises 15 residues. Germline values: CDR1 MNHNS, CDR2 SASEGT. The CDR3 here is CASSELAGGFGEQFF. DNA for the CDR3: TGTGCCAGCAGTGAACTAGCGGGAGGTTTTGGTGAGCAGTTCTTC.

This rearrangement joins TRBV19 to TRBJ1-1; 9 positions agree with TRBD1. The CDR3 is 14 amino acids. The ends lost 5 bases at V and 2 bases at J; junction bases unmatched: 3. Germline V CDR1 and CDR2: LNHDA, SQIVND (reference sequence). The CDR3 here is CASSVTGGNTEAFF. In DNA, the CDR3 is TGTGCCAGTAGTGTTACAGGGGGCAACACTGAAGCTTTCTTT.

The rearrangement links TRBV6-6 to TRBJ2-5; D call uncertain. The CDR3 totals 14 residues. Looked up from germline, CDR1 is MNHNY and CDR2 is SVGAGI (reference sequence). V was cut by 0 bases and J by 1 base, with 6 bases left in between. The CDR3 nucleotides are TGTGCCAGCAGTTACTCGGCGGCCCAAGAGACCCAGTACTTC. This translates into CASSYSAAQETQYF.

V is TRBV11-2 and J is TRBJ2-7; TRBD2 aligns across 8 bases. Germline values: CDR1 SGHAT, CDR2 FQNNGV. With 5 bases clipped from V and 4 bases from J, the junction kept 10 bases outside the gene matches. CDR3 size: 15 residues. For the CDR3, the DNA is TGTGCCAGCAGCCTCGGTAGCGGGAAACTGTACGAGCAGTACTTC. This codes for CASSLGSGKLYEQYF.

This clone was observed a handful of times. The gene calls are TRBV4-3 and TRBJ2-5; D perhaps matches TRBD2 (7 bases). CDR1 is LGHNA and CDR2 is YSLEER in the germline V gene. V lost 0 bases and J lost 5, with 16 bases in between. There are 16 residues in the CDR3. In DNA form, the CDR3 reads TGCGCCAGCAGCCAAGATACCCAGGGCGGGGGCGAGACCCAGTACTTC. Residues: CASSQDTQGGGETQYF.